This T cell receptor (beta chain) was found in a study of blood T cell repertoires in COVID-19. TCRdb's copy holds only in-frame clones and misses some; the assay was immunoSEQ multiplex PCR. The sample lists some 270,000 clones; 80% to 95% were seen once. Enrolled through a virtual design, the participants were between roughly 18 and 89 years of age and came from 24 US areas. Within the 2 weeks before study entry, each person in the exposed group met a COVID-19 case. Per germline, CDR1 SEHNR and CDR2 FQNEAQ (reference sequence). CDR3 length equals 16 residues. V was clipped by 5 bases and J by 1 base; unmatched bases: 7.

The chain has TRBV7-9 and TRBJ1-5, with 8 bases lining up with TRBD1. The receptor was isolated from a man aged 35-49 years who had been exposed to COVID-19. Sequencing was done on a sample of PBMCs or T cells enriched from blood (not recorded which). The CDR3: CASSPQGALSNQPQHF. The CDR3, as DNA: TGTGCCAGCAGCCCTCAGGGGGCGTTAAGCAATCAGCCCCAGCATTTT.